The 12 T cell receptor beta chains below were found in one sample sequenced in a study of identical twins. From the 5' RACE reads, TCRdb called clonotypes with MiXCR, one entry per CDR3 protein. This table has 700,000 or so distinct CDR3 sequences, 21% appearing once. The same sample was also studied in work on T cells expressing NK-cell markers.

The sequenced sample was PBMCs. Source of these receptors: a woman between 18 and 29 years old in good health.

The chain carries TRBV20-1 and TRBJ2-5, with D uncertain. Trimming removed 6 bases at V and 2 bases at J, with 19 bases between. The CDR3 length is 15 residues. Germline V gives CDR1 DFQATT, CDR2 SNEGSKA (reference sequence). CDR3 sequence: CSATGTSIVQETQYF. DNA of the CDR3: TGCAGTGCCACCGGTACGAGCATAGTACAAGAGACCCAGTACTTC.

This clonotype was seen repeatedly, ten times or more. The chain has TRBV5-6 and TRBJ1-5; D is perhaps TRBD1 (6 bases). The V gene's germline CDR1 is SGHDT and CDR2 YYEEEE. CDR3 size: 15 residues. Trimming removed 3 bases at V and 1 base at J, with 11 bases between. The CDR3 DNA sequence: TGTGCCAGCAGCTCGGACAGTCGAAGCAATCAGCCCCAGCATTTT. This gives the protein CASSSDSRSNQPQHF.

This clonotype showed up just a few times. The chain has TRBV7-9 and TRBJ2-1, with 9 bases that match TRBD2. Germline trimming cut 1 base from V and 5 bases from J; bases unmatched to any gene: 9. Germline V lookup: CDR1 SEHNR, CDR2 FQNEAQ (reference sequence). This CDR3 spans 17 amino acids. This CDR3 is CASSLGAGGMRNNEQFF. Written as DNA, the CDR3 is TGTGCCAGCAGCTTAGGGGCGGGAGGGATGCGGAACAATGAGCAGTTCTTC.

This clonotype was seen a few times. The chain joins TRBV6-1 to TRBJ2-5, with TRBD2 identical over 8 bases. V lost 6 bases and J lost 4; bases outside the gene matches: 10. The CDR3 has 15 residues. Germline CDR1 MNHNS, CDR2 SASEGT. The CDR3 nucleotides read TGTGCCAGCAGAGGACTACCTCGGGGGGGAGAGACCCAGTACTTC. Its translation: CASRGLPRGGETQYF.

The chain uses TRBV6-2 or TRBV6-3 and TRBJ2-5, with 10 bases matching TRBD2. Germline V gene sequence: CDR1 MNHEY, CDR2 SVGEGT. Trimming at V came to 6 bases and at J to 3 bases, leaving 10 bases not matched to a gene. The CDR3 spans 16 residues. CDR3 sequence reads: CASREPGLALEETQYF. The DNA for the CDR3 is TGTGCCAGCAGAGAACCGGGACTAGCGTTGGAAGAGACCCAGTACTTC.

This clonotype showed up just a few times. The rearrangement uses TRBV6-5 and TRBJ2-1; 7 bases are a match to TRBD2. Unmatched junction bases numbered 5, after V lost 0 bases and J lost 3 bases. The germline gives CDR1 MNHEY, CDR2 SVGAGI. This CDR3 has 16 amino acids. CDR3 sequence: CASSYSGGYRYNEQFF. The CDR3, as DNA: TGTGCCAGCAGTTACTCGGGGGGGTATCGCTACAATGAGCAGTTCTTC.

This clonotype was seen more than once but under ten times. The CDR3 loop reads CSAWHRVPDTQYF. DNA of the CDR3: TGCAGCGCATGGCACAGGGTGCCAGATACGCAGTATTTT. The genes are TRBV29-1 and TRBJ2-3; TRBD1 is a possible D gene (6 bases). The germline CDR1 and CDR2 sequences are SQVTM and ANQGSEA. Deletions cut 7 bases from V and 4 bases from J, with 15 bases between. The CDR3 length is 13 residues.

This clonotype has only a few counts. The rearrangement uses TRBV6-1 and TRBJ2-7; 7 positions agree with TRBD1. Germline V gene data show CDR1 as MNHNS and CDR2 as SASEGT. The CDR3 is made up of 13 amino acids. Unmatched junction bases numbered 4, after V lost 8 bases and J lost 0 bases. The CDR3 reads CASRQGVSYEQYF. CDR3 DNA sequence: TGTGCCAGCCGACAGGGAGTCTCCTACGAGCAGTACTTC.

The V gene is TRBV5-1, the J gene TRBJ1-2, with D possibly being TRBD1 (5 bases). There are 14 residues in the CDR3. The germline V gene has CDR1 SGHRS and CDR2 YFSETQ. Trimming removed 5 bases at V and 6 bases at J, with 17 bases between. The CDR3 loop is CASRSIEQGHGYTF. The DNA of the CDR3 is TGCGCCAGCAGATCGATCGAGCAGGGTCATGGCTACACCTTC.

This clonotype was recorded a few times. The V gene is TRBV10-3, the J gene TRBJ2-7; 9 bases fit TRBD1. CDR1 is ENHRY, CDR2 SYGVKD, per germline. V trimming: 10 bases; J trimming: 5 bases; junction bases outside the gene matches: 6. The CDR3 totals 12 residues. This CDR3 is CATLGQGHEQYF. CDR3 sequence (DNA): TGTGCCACCCTAGGACAGGGGCACGAGCAGTACTTC.

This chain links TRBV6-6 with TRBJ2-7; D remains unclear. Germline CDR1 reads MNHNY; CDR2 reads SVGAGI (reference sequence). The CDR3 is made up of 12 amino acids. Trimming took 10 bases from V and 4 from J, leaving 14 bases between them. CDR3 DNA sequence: TGTGCCACATACGGTGGAGAGTACGAGCAGTACTTC. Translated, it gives CATYGGEYEQYF.

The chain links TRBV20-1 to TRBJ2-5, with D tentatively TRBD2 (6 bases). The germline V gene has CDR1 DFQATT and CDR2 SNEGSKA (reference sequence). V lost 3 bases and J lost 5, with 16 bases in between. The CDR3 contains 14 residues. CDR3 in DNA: TGCAGTGCTAGGGCGGGACCTTATAGGGAGACCCAGTACTTC. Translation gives CSARAGPYRETQYF.